Sequencing of this TCR beta chain was carried out in a study of T cell changes during pregnancy in multiple sclerosis. Sequencing was performed with immunoSEQ multiplex PCR; in TCRdb, only in-frame clones are kept and a portion is missing. The sample includes tens of thousands of clones, roughly 93% seen only once; the top ten take under 0.9%. The CDR3 has 13 residues. The germline CDR1 and CDR2 sequences are SGHVS and FQNEAQ. Trimming shortened V by 5 bases and J by 3 bases, and 11 bases separated the two germline ends. The sequence came from a female donor with multiple sclerosis, enrolled in a pregnancy study. The input for sequencing was CD4+ T cells from peripheral blood mononuclear cells, taken before pregnancy. V is TRBV7-8 and J is TRBJ2-7, with D uncertain. The CDR3 sequence: CASSPGQYYEQYF. For the CDR3, the DNA is TGTGCCAGCAGCCCCGGTCAATACTACGAGCAGTACTTC.